The next 4 T cell receptor beta chains were all read from a single sample in a study of PD-L1 blockade in urothelial cancer. Libraries were prepared by immunoSEQ multiplex PCR; TCRdb keeps only in-frame clonotypes and omits some of them. Seen here are 95,000 or so clones, around 86% observed once, and the top ten hold approximately 2%. As to time point: pretreatment peripheral blood. The source was PBMCs, collected around atezolizumab (anti-PD-L1) treatment. These TCRs come from a man in his sixties with urothelial cancer.

The CDR3 sequence: CASSIPQGGEAFF. The DNA for the CDR3 is TGTGCCAGCAGTATACCTCAGGGGGGTGAAGCTTTCTTT. The chain recombines TRBV28 with TRBJ1-1, with TRBD1 matching over 7 bases. The germline CDR1 and CDR2 sequences are MDHEN and SYDVKM. J lost 7 bases, V lost 5 bases, and 7 bases had no gene match. The CDR3 is 13 residues long.

This chain uses TRBV10-1 with TRBJ1-1, with TRBD1 matching over 7 bases. The CDR3 has 14 amino acids. Germline lookup yields CDR1 WNHNN and CDR2 SYGVQD (reference sequence). The trim removed 3 bases at V and 6 bases at J, leaving 7 bases unmatched. The CDR3 DNA sequence: TGCGCCAGCAGTGATACAGGGGAAGGAGCTGAAGCTTTCTTT. It encodes CASSDTGEGAEAFF.

J is TRBJ1-5 and V is TRBV7-8; maybe TRBD1 (5 bases). The CDR3 runs to 17 residues. V lost 1 base and J 6 bases, leaving 19 bases between the germline ends. Germline CDR1 and CDR2: SGHVS and FQNEAQ. The CDR3 coding sequence is TGTGCCAGCAGCTTAGGGGGGTTAAATGGAGCGGGTCAGCCCCAGCATTTT. This sequence encodes CASSLGGLNGAGQPQHF.

This clone was seen just once. This chain links TRBV28 with TRBJ1-2; TRBD1 agrees at 10 bases. The V gene's germline CDR1 is MDHEN and CDR2 SYDVKM. The CDR3 is 14 residues long. Trimming took 10 bases from V and 8 from J; bases not matched to a gene: 13. CDR3 sequence: CATDRTGGRWGYTF. The CDR3 nucleotides read TGTGCCACCGACCGGACAGGGGGAAGATGGGGCTACACCTTC.